This entry is about one TCR beta chain. The antigen remains undetermined. The data are from a study of a mutant IDH1 vaccine in newly diagnosed glioma. Across the whole study: Eight vaccine doses were administered to patients at weeks 1, 3, 5, 7, 11, 15, 19 and 23.

Time point reported: week 23, last vaccination. Doses comprised 300 ug of mutant IDH1 20-mer peptide each, plus topical imiquimod. This table comes from immunoSEQ multiplex PCR, and its TCRdb copy is limited to in-frame clones, with some not included. The data show 40,000 to 45,000 clones, 65% to 85% seen once. The study, taken as a whole, reports: Of the patients, 85% to 95% had vaccine-induced immune responses. Alterations occurring in top peripheral T cell clonotypes seemed unrelated to pseudoprogression.

This clonotype was obtained from a woman aged 18-29 years with glioma. Some clones in this sample may be carry-over from other donors' samples. Source: PBMCs, taken from a glioma patient whose treatment included an IDH1 peptide vaccine.

CDR3 in amino acids: CASSPRQGYGELFF. DNA for the CDR3: TGTGCCAGCAGCCCCCGACAGGGGTACGGGGAGCTGTTTTTT. The rearrangement joins TRBV7-7 to TRBJ2-2; 8 positions agree with TRBD1. CDR3 length equals 14 residues. The germline gives CDR1 SSHAT, CDR2 FNYEAQ (reference sequence). V shed 5 bases, J shed 7 bases, and the junction held 6 bases outside the gene matches.